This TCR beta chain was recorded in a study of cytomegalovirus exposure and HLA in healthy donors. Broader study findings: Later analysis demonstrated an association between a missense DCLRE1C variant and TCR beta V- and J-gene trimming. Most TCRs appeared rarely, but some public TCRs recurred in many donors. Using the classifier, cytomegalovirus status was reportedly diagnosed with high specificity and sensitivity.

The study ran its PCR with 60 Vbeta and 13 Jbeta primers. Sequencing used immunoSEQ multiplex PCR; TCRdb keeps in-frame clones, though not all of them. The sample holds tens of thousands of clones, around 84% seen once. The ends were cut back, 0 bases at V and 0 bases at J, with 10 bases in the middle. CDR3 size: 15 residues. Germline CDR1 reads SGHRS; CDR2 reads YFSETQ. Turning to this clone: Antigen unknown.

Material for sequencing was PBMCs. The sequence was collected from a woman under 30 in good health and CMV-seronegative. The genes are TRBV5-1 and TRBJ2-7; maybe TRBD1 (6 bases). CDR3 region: CASSLEGDLSYEQYF. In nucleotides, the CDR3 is TGCGCCAGCAGCTTGGAGGGGGACCTCTCCTACGAGCAGTACTTC.